This entry lists 26 T cell receptor beta chains sequenced from one sample in a study of beta chain features in type 1 diabetes. The authors reverse transcribed all of the isolated RNA, so sequencing captured expressed TCRB transcripts. Repertoires were generated with immunoSEQ multiplex PCR, while TCRdb's copy carries only in-frame clones and drops some. In the table there are more than 150,000 clones, about 13% of which are singletons. Sequenced sample: central memory CD4+ T cells from blood. All receptors come from a young woman in good health.

This clone has just a few counts. V usage is TRBV4-3 and J usage is TRBJ2-2; the D gene is possibly TRBD2 (6 bases). The CDR3 is 20 residues long. The germline V gene has CDR1 LGHNA and CDR2 YSLEER. With 1 base removed from V and 6 bases from J, the gap between germline ends came to 27 bases. Written as DNA, the CDR3 is TGCGCCAGCAGCCAAGGACGGTGGAGGGGAAACCAGCAAGATTCCGGGGAGCTGTTTTTT. This sequence encodes CASSQGRWRGNQQDSGELFF.

This clone was picked up a small number of times. A much larger clone lies a single base off, so this may be a read error. The rearrangement uses TRBV4-2 and TRBJ1-2, with D possibly TRBD1 on 5 matching bases. Germline assignment: CDR1 LGHNA and CDR2 YNFKEQ. The CDR3 contains 11 residues. CDR3 protein: CASSQEAGLTF. The CDR3 DNA follows: TGTGCCAGCAGCCAAGAGGCAGGGCTTACTTTC.

The rearrangement links TRBV27 to TRBJ1-1; TRBD1 matches at 7 bases. This CDR3 comprises 16 residues. Germline assignment: CDR1 MNHEY and CDR2 SMNVEV (reference sequence). V was clipped by 0 bases and J by 0 bases; unmatched bases: 4. CDR3 region: CASSLSQTGMNTEAFF. Written as DNA, the CDR3 is TGTGCCAGCAGTTTATCCCAGACAGGGATGAACACTGAAGCTTTCTTT.

The chain carries TRBV6-1 and TRBJ1-1, with TRBD1 matching over 7 bases. V shed 2 bases and J 5 bases; nucleotides not matched to a gene: 8. Germline V gives CDR1 MNHNS, CDR2 SASEGT. CDR3 length: 15 residues. Here the CDR3 reads CASSESQGWRTEAFF. In DNA, the CDR3 is TGTGCCAGCAGTGAATCACAGGGGTGGAGGACTGAAGCTTTCTTT.

This clone was observed a few times. DNA of the CDR3: TGCAGCGTACTAAAACTAAACACTGAAGCTTTCTTT. This codes for CSVLKLNTEAFF. The V call is TRBV29-1, the J call TRBJ1-1, with unresolved D. The V and J ends lost 6 bases and 2 bases respectively, with 10 bases between them. CDR1 and CDR2 (germline): SQVTM, ANQGSEA. This CDR3 contains 12 residues.

There are a few counts of this clone. V is TRBV4-1 and J is TRBJ2-7; 11 bases match TRBD2. The CDR3 totals 14 residues. Unmatched junction bases numbered 6, after V lost 5 bases and J lost 6 bases. CDR1 is MGHRA and CDR2 is YSYEKL in the germline V gene. Written as DNA, the CDR3 is TGCGCCAGCAGCTTAGCGGGAGGGCCCTCCGAGCAGTACTTC. Protein sequence: CASSLAGGPSEQYF.

In this sample, this clone turned up a few times. The V call is TRBV30, the J call TRBJ2-7, with 10 bases identical to TRBD2. From germline, CDR1 is GTSNPN and CDR2 SVGIG (reference sequence). Trimming removed 3 bases from V and 1 base from J; junction bases left unmatched: 9. This CDR3 region has 16 residues. CDR3 loop: CAWRETSGPTSYEQYF. CDR3 coding DNA: TGTGCCTGGAGGGAGACTAGCGGGCCTACATCCTACGAGCAGTACTTC.

This clone has more than one count but fewer than ten. This rearrangement joins TRBV28 to TRBJ2-7; perhaps TRBD1 as D (6 bases). Per germline, CDR1 MDHEN and CDR2 SYDVKM. This CDR3 is 14 amino acids long. V lost 1 base and J 6 bases, leaving 13 bases between the germline ends. The chain's CDR3 is CASSLSLQGREQYF. DNA for the CDR3: TGTGCCAGCAGTTTATCTTTACAGGGTCGCGAGCAGTACTTC.

This clone was picked up a small number of times. This chain uses TRBV19 with TRBJ2-1; TRBD2 agrees at 7 bases. Germline values: CDR1 LNHDA, CDR2 SQIVND (reference sequence). The J segment lost 7 bases and the V segment lost 0 bases, leaving 9 bases of the junction unmatched. The CDR3 totals 16 residues. CDR3 loop: CASSIEAGRMGNEQFF. CDR3 nucleotides: TGTGCCAGTAGTATAGAAGCGGGACGGATGGGGAATGAGCAGTTCTTC. The full variable domain, completed using reference TRBV19 and TRBJ2-1, is DGGITQSPKYLFRKEGQNVTLSCEQNLNHDAMYWYRQDPGQGLRLIYYSQIVNDFQKGDIAEGYSVSREKKESFPLTVTSAQKNPTAFYLCASSIEAGRMGNEQFFGPGTRLTVL.

The genes are TRBV6-5 and TRBJ1-4; tentatively, D is TRBD1 (6 bases). The CDR3 sequence is 14 residues long. V lost 7 bases to trimming and J lost 8 bases, with 17 bases between them. Germline V gene data show CDR1 as MNHEY and CDR2 as SVGAGI. Here the CDR3 DNA reads TGTGCCAGCATGGCAGGGGCAGGGCCCGAAAAACTGTTTTTT. As protein: CASMAGAGPEKLFF.

This clone was seen more than once but under ten times. The rearrangement uses TRBV6-5 and TRBJ1-2; possibly TRBD1 for D (6 bases). Germline values: CDR1 MNHEY, CDR2 SVGAGI. V was cut by 8 bases and J by 1 base, with 14 bases left in between. The CDR3 has 14 amino acids. Written as DNA, the CDR3 is TGTGCCAGCGCGAGAAAGGACAGTAACTATGGCTACACCTTC. Its translation: CASARKDSNYGYTF.

The V call is TRBV29-1, the J call TRBJ2-3; 8 bases align to TRBD2. The CDR3 has 14 residues. V gave up 7 bases and J gave up 5 bases; unmatched junction bases: 11. Germline V gene data show CDR1 as SQVTM and CDR2 as ANQGSEA. CDR3 residues: CSGSGGGALDTQYF. CDR3 nucleotide sequence: TGCAGCGGTTCGGGGGGGGGCGCGTTAGATACGCAGTATTTT.

This sequence joins TRBV7-2 and TRBJ2-7; TRBD2 matches 11 bases. V lost 5 bases and J lost 2; bases outside the gene matches: 8. CDR1 is SGHTA and CDR2 is FQGNSA in the germline V gene. The CDR3 has 16 amino acids. This chain's CDR3 is CASSKNPGLAAYEQYF. DNA of the CDR3: TGTGCCAGCAGCAAGAATCCGGGACTAGCGGCCTACGAGCAGTACTTC.

This chain uses TRBV14 with TRBJ1-5; 10 bases are shared with TRBD1. This CDR3 is 18 amino acids long. The germline CDR1 and CDR2 sequences are SGHDN and FVKESK. V was clipped by 0 bases and J by 0 bases; unmatched bases: 5. The CDR3 coding sequence is TGTGCCAGCAGCCAAGAATGGGGGACAGGGGTTAGCAATCAGCCCCAGCATTTT. Its protein is CASSQEWGTGVSNQPQHF.

This clone was seen a few times. The chain is built from TRBV11-2 and TRBJ2-7; unclear D gene. Between the trimmed V and J ends, which lost 5 bases and 2 bases, there was a span of 10 bases. The CDR3 covers 13 residues. Per the germline V gene, CDR1 is SGHAT and CDR2 is FQNNGV. The CDR3 spells CASSLFRAYEQYF. The CDR3 DNA follows: TGTGCCAGCAGCCTCTTCCGGGCCTACGAGCAGTACTTC.

The V and J genes are TRBV28 and TRBJ2-2; 11 positions match TRBD1. The CDR3 runs 15 residues. V gave up 5 bases and J gave up 10 bases; unmatched junction bases: 9. Germline lookup yields CDR1 MDHEN and CDR2 SYDVKM. Written as DNA, the CDR3 is TGTGCCAGCAGTATGGGGACAGGGGGACGTGAGGAGCTGTTTTTT. This sequence encodes CASSMGTGGREELFF.

The chain combines TRBV7-9 with TRBJ1-1; TRBD1 aligns across 9 bases. There are 15 residues in the CDR3. The J segment lost 7 bases and the V segment lost 5 bases, leaving 11 bases of the junction unmatched. The germline gives CDR1 SEHNR, CDR2 FQNEAQ (reference sequence). CDR3 DNA sequence: TGTGCCAGCAGCCCACTTGGGACAGGGAAAAGTGAAGCTTTCTTT. Translation: CASSPLGTGKSEAFF.

The V and J genes are TRBV30 and TRBJ2-1; 8 positions agree with TRBD2. The germline V gene encodes CDR1 GTSNPN and CDR2 SVGIG (reference sequence). The length of the CDR3 is 15 residues. The junction had 12 bases not matched to a gene; V was cut back by 5 bases and J by 6 bases. In DNA, the CDR3 is TGTGCCTGGGCCGCTCCGGGACTAGGAGGCAATGAGCAGTTCTTC. Translated, it gives CAWAAPGLGGNEQFF.

This clone showed up just a few times. The V and J genes are TRBV10-3 and TRBJ2-1; 7 bases are shared with TRBD2. The CDR3 is made up of 13 amino acids. V gave up 6 bases and J gave up 7 bases; unmatched junction bases: 6. Germline-derived CDR1 and CDR2 are ENHRY and SYGVKD. CDR3 nucleotide sequence: TGTGCCATCAGGGGGGGGTTAAAAAATGAGCAGTTCTTC. This gives the protein CAIRGGLKNEQFF.

A few counts support this clone. V is TRBV27 and J is TRBJ2-7, with a weak D call TRBD2 (7 bases). This CDR3 has 17 amino acids. From germline, CDR1 is MNHEY and CDR2 SMNVEV (reference sequence). V lost 2 bases, J lost 1 base, and 18 bases lay in between. CDR3: CASSLAVGASGSYEQYF. CDR3 coding DNA: TGTGCCAGCAGTTTAGCGGTGGGGGCTAGCGGTTCCTACGAGCAGTACTTC.

The V gene is TRBV19, the J gene TRBJ2-3; D is perhaps TRBD2 (5 bases). Trimming cost V 2 bases and J 2 bases, with 17 bases left between them. This CDR3 has 17 residues. Germline V gives CDR1 LNHDA, CDR2 SQIVND (reference sequence). The CDR3 here is CASSIRSRADLTDTQYF. Written as DNA, the CDR3 is TGTGCCAGTAGTATACGGTCGAGAGCGGACCTCACAGATACGCAGTATTTT.

The CDR3 region is CASSYDSYGAQYF. The CDR3 DNA is TGTGCCAGCAGTTACGATTCGTACGGAGCGCAGTATTTT. The chain joins TRBV6-6 to TRBJ2-3; no firm D call. Per germline, CDR1 MNHNY and CDR2 SVGAGI (reference sequence). The CDR3 totals 13 residues. Trimming pared 2 bases from V and 10 bases from J, leaving 13 bases between.

The CDR3 sequence: CASLRGREVNEQFF. The CDR3 bases are TGTGCCAGCTTGAGGGGGAGGGAGGTCAATGAGCAGTTCTTC. The V call is TRBV7-2, the J call TRBJ2-1; the D gene is possibly TRBD2 (7 bases). Per germline, CDR1 SGHTA and CDR2 FQGNSA. This CDR3 is 14 amino acids long. With 8 bases removed from V and 6 bases from J, the gap between germline ends came to 17 bases.

In its sample, this clone was seen a few times. The rearrangement links TRBV6-6 to TRBJ2-7, with 7 bases fitting TRBD1. The V segment lost 8 bases and the J segment 12 bases; nucleotides outside the gene matches: 10. CDR3 size: 11 residues. CDR1 and CDR2 (germline): MNHNY, SVGAGI (reference sequence). The CDR3 sequence: CASWTGSKGYF. CDR3 bases: TGTGCCAGCTGGACAGGCTCCAAGGGGTACTTC.

The chain uses TRBV28 and TRBJ2-4; D is perhaps TRBD2 (6 bases). The CDR3 has 13 residues. CDR1 MDHEN and CDR2 SYDVKM come from the germline V gene. V was cut by 2 bases and J by 9 bases, with 11 bases left in between. The CDR3 DNA sequence: TGTGCCAGCAGTTTAGGAGGGGACGGCATTCAGTACTTC. This sequence encodes CASSLGGDGIQYF.

The DNA for the CDR3 is TGTGCCAGCAGTTTCGGGACAGGGGGTATCACCGGGGAGCTGTTTTTT. Its protein is CASSFGTGGITGELFF. V is TRBV27 and J is TRBJ2-2; the match to TRBD1 covers 11 bases. This CDR3 has 16 amino acids. Germline assignment: CDR1 MNHEY and CDR2 SMNVEV (reference sequence). Germline trimming cut 3 bases from V and 4 bases from J; bases unmatched to any gene: 4.